The sample holds a few counts of the clone carrying this T cell receptor beta chain. Its antigen is not known. The source of the sample is a study of regulatory T cells in long-lasting Graves disease. The study, taken as a whole, reports: Comparison showed that persistent patients shared more public clonotypes (about 3,000) than new patients (nearly 1,000). Compared with new cases, persistent Graves' patients showed reduced TCR diversity.

Investigators prepared the TCR beta libraries by applying iRepertoire HTBI primers and Arm-PCR of CDR3 regions. TCRdb used MiXCR to reprocess the multiplex PCR reads, holding one entry per CDR3 protein. The sample holds around 400,000 distinct CDR3 sequences; about 21% are singletons and the top ten take 13% to 15%. Stated time point: persistent/refractory GD, antithyroid drugs over 5 years with positive TRAb. Following extraction of RNA from PBMCs, that RNA was used to make the TCR library. The sequence came from a female donor with Graves disease. The sequences come from peripheral blood mononuclear cells (PBMCs), collected when the disease was refractory, from a patient treated with antithyroid drugs.

The chain's CDR3 is CASSSEGGSGELFF. The CDR3 DNA reads TGCGCCAGCAGCTCTGAGGGGGGATCTGGGGAGCTGTTTTTT. The V call is TRBV5-1, the J call TRBJ2-2; perhaps D is TRBD1 or TRBD2 (6 bases each). CDR1 and CDR2 (germline): SGHRS, YFSETQ. The length of the CDR3 is 14 residues. Deletions cut 3 bases from V and 8 bases from J, with 14 bases between.